The next 26 T cell receptor beta chains were all read from a single sample in a study of chemoradiotherapy in HPV16-positive cancers (dated by TCRdb to between 2021 and 2024). The library was generated by the immunoSEQ multiplex PCR assay. TCRdb re-hosts the immuneACCESS table, in-frame sequences only. Its copies lack some clones; in the studies checked, an unresolved V gene accounts for under half of them, and the cause for the rest is not known. The sample table shows about 12,000 clones, and around 87% are seen once. The leading ten clones occupy around 2.9% of the sample. The biological material was taken from a patient who underwent chemoradiotherapy. These receptors were taken from a human donor with HPV-associated anogenital cancer.

The chain has TRBV18 and TRBJ2-1; possible D gene TRBD2, 6 bases. V lost 4 bases to trimming and J lost 5 bases, with 18 bases between them. CDR3 length: 16 amino acids. Germline V gives CDR1 KGHSH, CDR2 LQKENI. CDR3 DNA: TGTGCCAGCTCACGCCAAGTGCGGGACTCTAACAATGAGCAGTTCTTC. It encodes CASSRQVRDSNNEQFF.

The chain uses TRBV27 and TRBJ1-5, with a tentative D call TRBD1 (6 bases). From germline, CDR1 is MNHEY and CDR2 SMNVEV (reference sequence). The CDR3 sequence is 15 residues long. The ends were cut back, 5 bases at V and 3 bases at J, with 14 bases in the middle. The CDR3 reads CASSAAGQINQPQHF. CDR3 DNA sequence: TGTGCCAGCAGTGCCGCCGGACAGATCAATCAGCCCCAGCATTTT.

This clone occurred once. The chain employs TRBV19 and TRBJ1-6; the D is unclear. The CDR3 has 12 residues. CDR1 LNHDA and CDR2 SQIVND come from the germline V gene (reference sequence). Trimming removed 10 bases from V and 4 bases from J, with 8 bases in between. The CDR3 DNA reads as TGTGCCACCGGGAGTTATAATTCACCCCTCCACTTT. This gives the protein CATGSYNSPLHF.

The CDR3 DNA sequence: TGTGCCAGCAGTGAAAGATGGGATCAGCCCCAGCATTTT. Its protein product is CASSERWDQPQHF. The chain uses TRBV6-1 and TRBJ1-5; no definite D call. The CDR3 loop spans 13 amino acids. The V gene's germline CDR1 is MNHNS and CDR2 SASEGT. V was clipped by 2 bases and J by 5 bases, with 7 bases between them.

This chain connects TRBV27 to TRBJ2-4; 12 nucleotides agree with TRBD1. The CDR3 consists of 19 residues. Trimming at V came to 1 base and at J to 1 base, leaving 8 bases not matched to a gene. Germline CDR1 MNHEY, CDR2 SMNVEV (reference sequence). The CDR3 DNA sequence: TGTGCCAGCAGTTTATTAGGGACAGGGGGCTTTAGGGCCAAAAACATTCAGTACTTC. The encoded protein is CASSLLGTGGFRAKNIQYF.

The chain employs TRBV7-8 and TRBJ1-3, with D possibly TRBD1 on 6 matching bases. Germline V lookup: CDR1 SGHVS, CDR2 FQNEAQ. The V end was cut by 1 base, the J end by 3 bases, with 16 bases between. The CDR3 extends over 17 amino acids. The CDR3 coding sequence is TGTGCCAGCAGCTTAGTGGGACACACGACAGTTGGAAACACCATATATTTT. Protein sequence: CASSLVGHTTVGNTIYF.

This clone was recorded once. The rearrangement links TRBV30 to TRBJ1-1; 8 positions agree with TRBD1. Germline lookup yields CDR1 GTSNPN and CDR2 SVGIG (reference sequence). V was clipped by 4 bases and J by 4 bases; unmatched bases: 8. The CDR3 has 14 amino acids. The CDR3 here is CAWKFDRGVTEAFF. In DNA form, the CDR3 reads TGTGCCTGGAAGTTCGACAGGGGAGTCACTGAAGCTTTCTTT.

In the case of this clone: At one end, the junction sequence differs from germline, possibly due to a read error. J is TRBJ2-2 and V is TRBV5-1, with D perhaps matching TRBD2 (5 bases). CDR1 and CDR2 from the germline V gene are SGHRS and YFSETQ. The CDR3 is 16 residues long. CDR3 sequence: CASTLLGDPNTGELFF. As DNA, the CDR3 is TGCGCCAGCACCTTGTTGGGAGACCCGAACACCGGGGAGCTGTTTTTT.

The chain employs TRBV19 and TRBJ1-5; 9 bases fit TRBD1. CDR1 is LNHDA, CDR2 SQIVND, per germline (reference sequence). The CDR3 totals 15 residues. With 7 bases clipped from V and 3 bases from J, the junction kept 7 bases outside the gene matches. CDR3 residues: CASTPGQGLNQPQHF. The CDR3 nucleotides are TGTGCCAGTACCCCGGGACAGGGTCTCAATCAGCCCCAGCATTTT. The full variable domain, in which reference TRBV19 and TRBJ1-5 provide the parts outside the CDR3, is DGGITQSPKYLFRKEGQNVTLSCEQNLNHDAMYWYRQDPGQGLRLIYYSQIVNDFQKGDIAEGYSVSREKKESFPLTVTSAQKNPTAFYLCASTPGQGLNQPQHFGDGTRLSIL.

The chain couples TRBV5-4 to TRBJ2-3, with D perhaps TRBD2 (5 bases). Germline V gene sequence: CDR1 SGHNT, CDR2 YYREEE (reference sequence). The CDR3 extends over 15 amino acids. V lost 1 base and J lost 2, with 11 bases in between. CDR3 sequence (DNA): TGTGCCAGCAGCTTGAGTACGGGGAACACAGATACGCAGTATTTT. It specifies CASSLSTGNTDTQYF.

This sequence joins TRBV10-1 and TRBJ1-2, with D maybe TRBD1 (5 bases). V shed 8 bases and J shed 4 bases, with 11 bases lying between them. Germline-derived CDR1 and CDR2 are WNHNN and SYGVQD (reference sequence). The CDR3 runs 12 residues. CDR3 sequence (DNA): TGCGCCAGCGGGCAGGGCTCCTATGGCTACACCTTC. Protein sequence: CASGQGSYGYTF.

This chain links TRBV19 with TRBJ2-7; 11 bases map to TRBD2. V trimming: 9 bases; J trimming: 4 bases; junction bases outside the gene matches: 5. The CDR3 consists of 13 residues. CDR1 is LNHDA and CDR2 is SQIVND in the germline V gene (reference sequence). The DNA for the CDR3 is TGTGCCAGCCGACTAGCGGGAACGTACGAGCAGTACTTC. Translation gives CASRLAGTYEQYF.

This chain uses TRBV6-1 with TRBJ2-7, with a weak D call TRBD2 (5 bases). V gave up 6 bases and J gave up 0 bases, with 12 bases separating them. The CDR3 sequence is 14 residues long. Germline V CDR1 and CDR2: MNHNS, SASEGT. The CDR3 protein is CASSGEWGSYEQYF. Written as DNA, the CDR3 is TGTGCCAGCAGCGGGGAGTGGGGCTCCTACGAGCAGTACTTC.

This rearrangement joins TRBV11-1 to TRBJ2-1; 9 nucleotides agree with TRBD2. With 5 bases clipped from V and 8 bases from J, the junction kept 13 bases outside the gene matches. The CDR3 is 16 amino acids. The germline V gene encodes CDR1 SGHAT and CDR2 FQDESV (reference sequence). In nucleotides, the CDR3 is TGTGCCAGCAGCCCCTATAGCGGGAGATCTTATCATGAGCAGTTCTTC. This translates into CASSPYSGRSYHEQFF. Full variable domain (remainder filled in from reference TRBV11-1 and TRBJ2-1): EAEVAQSPRYKITEKSQAVAFWCDPISGHATLYWYRQILGQGPELLVQFQDESVVDDSQLPKDRFSAERLKGVDSTLKIQPAELGDSAMYLCASSPYSGRSYHEQFFGPGTRLTVL.

The V call is TRBV11-2, the J call TRBJ2-5; the D gene is possibly TRBD1 (6 bases). The CDR3 length is 18 residues. Germline CDR1 is SGHAT and CDR2 is FQNNGV. Trimming removed 3 bases at V and 4 bases at J, with 24 bases between. CDR3 sequence reads: CASSFWGPGQKLRETQYF. The CDR3 nucleotides read TGTGCCAGCAGCTTTTGGGGCCCCGGACAGAAACTCAGAGAGACCCAGTACTTC.

This CDR3 is CASSLVTGLETQYF. The DNA for the CDR3 is TGCGCCAGCAGCTTGGTTACAGGGTTAGAGACCCAGTACTTC. J is TRBJ2-5 and V is TRBV5-1; TRBD1 is a possible D gene (6 bases). V shed 0 bases and J shed 4 bases, with 10 bases lying between them. Germline V gene sequence: CDR1 SGHRS, CDR2 YFSETQ. This CDR3 region has 14 residues.

The genes are TRBV4-1 and TRBJ2-2; 11 bases map to TRBD2. Looked up from germline, CDR1 is MGHRA and CDR2 is YSYEKL. The CDR3 spans 17 residues. The trim removed 0 bases at V and 8 bases at J, leaving 8 bases unmatched. The CDR3 nucleotides are TGCGCCAGCAGCCAAGAAATCGGACTAGCGGGCATGGGGGAGCTGTTTTTT. Amino acids: CASSQEIGLAGMGELFF.

For the CDR3, the DNA is TGTGCCAGCAGCTTAGTTGCATTGGCCTACGAGCAGTACTTC. Translation: CASSLVALAYEQYF. This chain connects TRBV7-8 to TRBJ2-7; D call uncertain. Trimming left V 1 base short and J 2 bases short, with 9 bases between. The germline CDR1 and CDR2 sequences are SGHVS and FQNEAQ. This CDR3 spans 14 amino acids.

The chain couples TRBV7-6 to TRBJ1-1; D is undetermined. CDR3 size: 14 residues. Trimming stripped 5 bases from V and 5 bases from J, with 15 bases between. The germline V gene has CDR1 SGHVS and CDR2 FNYEAQ. CDR3 DNA: TGTGCCAGCAGCCCAACAAGGGTGTGGACTGAAGCTTTCTTT. Protein: CASSPTRVWTEAFF.

This chain's CDR3 is CASSYRQGGSYTF. CDR3 DNA sequence: TGTGCCAGCAGTTACCGGCAGGGGGGTAGCTACACCTTC. This chain uses TRBV6-5 with TRBJ1-2, with TRBD1 matching over 7 bases. Trimming removed 2 bases from V and 9 bases from J; junction bases left unmatched: 6. The CDR3 has 13 amino acids. Per germline, CDR1 MNHEY and CDR2 SVGAGI.

J is TRBJ2-7 and V is TRBV7-6; TRBD2 matches 8 bases. V trimming: 1 base; J trimming: 0 bases; junction bases outside the gene matches: 8. The CDR3 spans 17 residues. Germline loops: CDR1 SGHVS, CDR2 FNYEAQ. The CDR3 region is CASSLVGAGVPSYEQYF. In DNA, the CDR3 is TGTGCCAGCAGCTTAGTCGGAGCGGGAGTCCCCTCCTACGAGCAGTACTTC.

On this clone itself: The junction departs from germline at one end; a sequencing error may be responsible. The genes are TRBV7-3 and TRBJ2-2, with D hard to call. CDR3 length: 15 amino acids. Germline-derived CDR1 and CDR2 are SGHTA and FQGTGA. The CDR3 DNA sequence: TGTGCCAGCAGCTTAGGGCAGCGAGGCACCCGGGAGCTGTTTTTT. Its protein product is CASSLGQRGTRELFF.

This clone was seen a single time. The chain employs TRBV29-1 and TRBJ1-4, with a tentative D call TRBD1 (5 bases). Germline V gene lookup returns CDR1 SQVTM and CDR2 ANQGSEA. Trimming shortened V by 4 bases and J by 3 bases, and 9 bases separated the two germline ends. The CDR3 extends over 13 amino acids. The CDR3 sequence is CSVGGGSNEKLFF. In DNA, the CDR3 is TGCAGCGTTGGGGGGGGTTCTAATGAAAAACTGTTTTTT.

CDR3 nucleotide sequence: TGTGCCAGCAGCTTAGGCCTGGCAACAGATACGCAGTATTTT. Its protein product is CASSLGLATDTQYF. This chain joins TRBV7-3 and TRBJ2-3; D not resolved. The CDR3 contains 14 residues. The germline V and J ends were trimmed by 2 bases and 3 bases, with 9 bases remaining between them. Germline V gives CDR1 SGHTA, CDR2 FQGTGA.

J is TRBJ1-3 and V is TRBV7-6; a possible D gene is TRBD1 (5 bases). V was pared by 0 bases and J by 3 bases, with 18 bases between. Germline-derived CDR1 and CDR2 are SGHVS and FNYEAQ. The CDR3 length is 18 residues. CDR3 amino acids: CASSLATGEALGGNTIYF. The CDR3 nucleotides read TGTGCCAGCAGCTTAGCAACGGGGGAAGCTTTGGGTGGAAACACCATATATTTT.

V and J are TRBV7-7 and TRBJ2-5; D possibly uses TRBD1 or TRBD2 (5 bases each). Germline CDR1 reads SSHAT; CDR2 reads FNYEAQ (reference sequence). V was pared by 5 bases and J by 5 bases, with 21 bases between. This CDR3 is built from 16 residues. The CDR3 bases are TGTGCCAGCAGCCCACGAACCGGGACCTACGGGGAGACCCAGTACTTC. This encodes CASSPRTGTYGETQYF.